The 17 T cell receptor beta chains given below trace back to one sample, sequenced in a study of vaccination and CD4 T cells after COVID-19. Specified treatment: roughly 10-day PBMC culture with coronavirus spike peptide pools or control peptides (ViraFEST assay). Gathered ahead of the COVID-19 pandemic (2011-2018) were the CD4+ T cells of the unexposed donor. Sequencing of the DNA from cultured CD4+ T cells was carried out with the Oncomine TCR Beta short-read assay. Each CDR3 protein is one row after TCRdb ran MiXCR on the PCR reads. This sample has approximately 6,000 distinct CDR3 sequences, with 34% found just once. Their target antigens are unknown. Source material: CD4+ T cells from blood, cultured in vitro. These receptors all stem from a human donor in good health.

J is TRBJ2-5 and V is TRBV20-1; D unresolved. Trimming took off 2 bases at V and 5 bases at J, with 6 bases between the two ends. Germline V gene data show CDR1 as DFQATT and CDR2 as SNEGSKA (reference sequence). This CDR3 has 11 residues. DNA of the CDR3: TGCAGTGCTAGAACCCCGGAGACCCAGTACTTC. This gives the protein CSARTPETQYF.

The chain has TRBV11-1 and TRBJ1-1, with a weak D call TRBD1 (5 bases). The V and J ends lost 2 bases and 3 bases respectively, with 13 bases between them. The CDR3 spans 15 residues. Germline-derived CDR1 and CDR2 are SGHAT and FQDESV (reference sequence). The CDR3 DNA reads as TGTGCCAGCAGCTTAAGCCTCGGGGGTTACACTGAAGCTTTCTTT. Protein product: CASSLSLGGYTEAFF.

The rearrangement uses TRBV7-8 and TRBJ2-1, with 10 bases lining up with TRBD2. In germline, CDR1 is SGHVS, CDR2 FQNEAQ. J was trimmed by 4 bases and V by 5 bases; bases with no gene match: 8. The CDR3 covers 16 residues. CDR3 sequence: CASSPLPSGGYNEQFF. In nucleotides, the CDR3 is TGTGCCAGCAGCCCGCTCCCTAGCGGGGGTTACAATGAGCAGTTCTTC. Looking up the rest from reference TRBV7-8 and TRBJ2-1 gives the full variable domain: GAGVSQSPRYKVAKRGQDVALRCDPISGHVSLFWYQQALGQGPEFLTYFQNEAQLDKSGLPSDRFFAERPEGSVSTLKIQRTQQEDSAVYLCASSPLPSGGYNEQFFGPGTRLTVL.

This clonotype was observed a single time. The J gene is TRBJ1-2, the V gene TRBV12-3 or TRBV12-4; 7 positions agree with TRBD1. This CDR3 comprises 13 residues. J gave up 7 bases and V 5 bases, and 7 bases lay outside the gene matches. CDR3 bases: TGTGCCAGCAGTCGTACAGGGGACCGTGGCTACACCTTC. Amino acid sequence: CASSRTGDRGYTF.

Only a few counts were recorded for this clonotype. The chain has TRBV20-1 and TRBJ1-1; no firm D call. Trimming removed 0 bases from V and 0 bases from J, with 8 bases in between. Germline CDR1 reads DFQATT; CDR2 reads SNEGSKA (reference sequence). This CDR3 comprises 14 residues. CDR3 DNA sequence: TGCAGTGCTAGAGATCCCTTGATGAACACTGAAGCTTTCTTT. This codes for CSARDPLMNTEAFF.

A few counts support this clonotype. The chain carries TRBV7-9 and TRBJ1-6; D unclear. Germline V gene data show CDR1 as SEHNR and CDR2 as FQNEAQ (reference sequence). The CDR3 contains 15 residues. Trimming left V 1 base short and J 7 bases short, with 11 bases between. The CDR3: CASSLDARSNSPLHF. The CDR3 DNA sequence: TGTGCCAGCAGCTTAGATGCCAGGAGCAATTCACCCCTCCACTTT. The variable domain in full, completed from reference TRBV7-9 and TRBJ1-6, reads DTGVSQNPRHKITKRGQNVTFRCDPISEHNRLYWYRQTLGQGPEFLTYFQNEAQLEKSRLLSDRFSAERPKGSFSTLEIQRTEQGDSAMYLCASSLDARSNSPLHFGNGTRLTVT.

This clonotype came up a few times. The rearrangement joins TRBV15 to TRBJ1-1, with D tentatively TRBD1 (5 bases). V shed 7 bases and J shed 1 base, with 13 bases lying between them. This CDR3 is built from 14 residues. Per the germline V gene, CDR1 is LNHNV and CDR2 is YYDKDF (reference sequence). The CDR3 sequence: CATKLGGENTEAFF. The CDR3 region has the DNA TGTGCCACCAAGCTTGGGGGGGAGAACACTGAAGCTTTCTTT.

This clonotype was recorded once. The V gene is TRBV7-3, the J gene TRBJ1-1; D unclear. V lost 6 bases, J lost 0 bases, and 11 bases lay in between. Per the germline V gene, CDR1 is SGHTA and CDR2 is FQGTGA. This CDR3 is built from 14 residues. CDR3 amino acids: CASSTGQMNTEAFF. The DNA of the CDR3 is TGTGCCAGCAGTACGGGCCAGATGAACACTGAAGCTTTCTTT.

This clonotype has just one count. The chain carries TRBV6-1 and TRBJ2-7; 13 bases align to TRBD2. Germline CDR1 is MNHNS and CDR2 is SASEGT. The CDR3 totals 15 residues. Germline trimming cut 6 bases from V and 2 bases from J; bases unmatched to any gene: 4. The CDR3, as DNA: TGTGCCAGCAGCTCAACTAGCGGGGGGGCCTACGAGCAGTACTTC. Its translation is CASSSTSGGAYEQYF.

The chain has TRBV27 and TRBJ1-1, with TRBD1 matching 8 bases. This CDR3 is built from 13 residues. Germline V CDR1 and CDR2: MNHEY, SMNVEV (reference sequence). V shed 6 bases, J shed 7 bases, and the junction held 7 bases outside the gene matches. The CDR3 DNA reads as TGTGCCAGCAGACGGACAGGGTCTGGTGAAGCTTTCTTT. Residues: CASRRTGSGEAFF.

Only a few counts were recorded for this clonotype. The V gene is TRBV18, the J gene TRBJ1-2; D is undetermined. The V end was cut by 3 bases, the J end by 2 bases, with 10 bases between. The CDR3 has 14 amino acids. Germline V gives CDR1 KGHSH, CDR2 LQKENI. CDR3 in DNA: TGTGCCAGCTCACCGGAGTTGAAAAACTATGGCTACACCTTC. This sequence encodes CASSPELKNYGYTF.

By proportion, this clonotype is large. This sequence joins TRBV9 and TRBJ1-6; TRBD1 agrees at 7 bases. The junction had 11 bases not matched to a gene; V was cut back by 3 bases and J by 14 bases. The CDR3 spans 14 residues. The V gene's germline CDR1 is SGDLS and CDR2 YYNGEE. CDR3 nucleotides: TGTGCCAGCAGCGCGATTCCAAGGGGGCAGGCCCTCCACTTT. Its translation is CASSAIPRGQALHF. Full variable domain (remainder filled in from reference TRBV9 and TRBJ1-6): DSGVTQTPKHLITATGQRVTLRCSPRSGDLSVYWYQQSLDQGLQFLIQYYNGEERAKGNILERFSAQQFPDLHSELNLSSLELGDSALYFCASSAIPRGQALHFGNGTRLTVT.

V gene TRBV24-1 combines with J gene TRBJ2-1; TRBD1 is a possible D gene (8 bases). CDR3 length equals 17 residues. The germline CDR1 and CDR2 sequences are KGHDR and SFDVKD. The germline V and J ends were trimmed by 5 bases and 0 bases, with 16 bases remaining between them. The CDR3 nucleotides are TGTGCCACCAGTGGTCGGAACAGGGGGGGCTCCTACAATGAGCAGTTCTTC. Translated, it gives CATSGRNRGGSYNEQFF.

As regards this clonotype: Mismatch with germline at one junction end may stem from a read error. V and J are TRBV6-1 and TRBJ1-3; D possibly corresponds to TRBD1 (6 bases). The V gene's germline CDR1 is MNHNS and CDR2 SASEGT. The length of the CDR3 is 14 residues. The CDR3 loop is CTSSGTGSGNTIYF. The CDR3 bases are TGTACCAGCAGTGGTACAGGGTCCGGAAACACCATATATTTT.

V usage is TRBV6-4 and J usage is TRBJ1-1, with D tentatively TRBD1 (5 bases). The V and J ends lost 4 bases and 1 base respectively, with 10 bases between them. The CDR3 spans 14 residues. Per the germline V gene, CDR1 is MRHNA and CDR2 is SNTAGT. CDR3 in DNA: TGTGCCAGCAGTGCGGGCGGGGCGAACACTGAAGCTTTCTTT. It is translated as CASSAGGANTEAFF.

The V and J genes are TRBV9 and TRBJ2-3; D might be TRBD2 (5 bases). Trimming stripped 4 bases from V and 2 bases from J, with 8 bases between. Germline values: CDR1 SGDLS, CDR2 YYNGEE. This CDR3 has 13 residues. CDR3 protein: CASSPSPTDTQYF. Written as DNA, the CDR3 is TGTGCCAGCAGCCCTAGCCCCACAGATACGCAGTATTTT.

The chain carries TRBV10-3 and TRBJ2-1; D is uncertain. From germline, CDR1 is ENHRY and CDR2 SYGVKD. The V and J ends lost 3 bases and 7 bases respectively, with 13 bases between them. The CDR3 length is 14 residues. CDR3 sequence reads: CAISDSLTKNEQFF. DNA for the CDR3: TGTGCCATCAGTGACTCTCTTACGAAAAATGAGCAGTTCTTC.